This TCR beta chain originates from a study of blood T cell repertoires in COVID-19. Across the study: Acute and convalescent COVID-19 samples came from the United States, Italy and Spain. Nucleic acid was either cDNA or gDNA, and it came from T cells, B-cell-depleted T cells, or PBMCs.

Patients of the Seattle cohort, enrolled during active infection, were followed longitudinally. Only a few counts were recorded for this clone. One end of the junction is discordant with germline, which a read error may explain. In the authors' methods: Amplified reference gene primers provided the basis for estimating nucleated cell counts. Clones were sequenced by immunoSEQ multiplex PCR, and TCRdb holds only the in-frame ones, with some missing. The V and J calls and clone size were taken over from that table, and D and trimming were inferred from the DNA. The sample lists 250,000 or so clones; about 87% were seen once. CDR1 and CDR2 from the germline V gene are LNHDA and SQIVND (reference sequence). The CDR3 runs 12 residues.

The material sequenced was peripheral blood. This chain links TRBV19 with TRBJ2-4, with 12 bases identical to TRBD2. This clonotype was sampled from a woman aged 55-69 years with COVID-19, enrolled during active disease. The CDR3 loop reads CASSVGTSGRHF. The CDR3 nucleotides are TGTGCCAGTAGTGTTGGGACTAGCGGGCGGCACTTC.